This T cell receptor (beta chain) was sequenced in a study of blood T cell repertoires in COVID-19. Across the whole study: Some COVID-19 samples were acute and others convalescent; all came from the United States, Italy and Spain. T cells, B-cell-depleted T cells, or PBMCs supplied cDNA or gDNA.

The authors' processing: Amplification with reference gene primers provided the estimates of nucleated cell counts. Sequenced by immunoSEQ multiplex PCR; TCRdb stores in-frame clones only, minus some. The DNA was the basis for D and trimming; V, J and clone size are from that table. Of some 250,000 clones in the sample, approximately 91% were seen once. Trimming pared 6 bases from V and 7 bases from J, leaving 7 bases between. CDR1 is KGHSH, CDR2 LQKENI, per germline. The CDR3 has 11 residues. The V gene is TRBV18, the J gene TRBJ2-1; TRBD1 might be the D (5 bases). This receptor was obtained from a woman in her twenties or thirties with acute or convalescent COVID-19. Sequenced: peripheral blood. CDR3 DNA sequence: TGTGCCAGCTCGTCAGGGAATGAGCAGTTCTTC. It translates to CASSSGNEQFF.